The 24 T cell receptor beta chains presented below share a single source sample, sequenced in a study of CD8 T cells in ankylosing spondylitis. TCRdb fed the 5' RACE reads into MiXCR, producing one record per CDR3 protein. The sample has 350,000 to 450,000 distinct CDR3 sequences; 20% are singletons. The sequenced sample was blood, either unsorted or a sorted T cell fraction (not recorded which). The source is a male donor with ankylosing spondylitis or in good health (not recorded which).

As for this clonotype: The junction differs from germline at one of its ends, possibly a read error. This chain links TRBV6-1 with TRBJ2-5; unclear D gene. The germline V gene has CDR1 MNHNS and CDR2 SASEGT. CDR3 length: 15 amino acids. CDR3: CAGSRHGRIQETQYF. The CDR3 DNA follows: TGTGCCGGCAGCCGACATGGACGGATACAAGAGACCCAGTACTTC.

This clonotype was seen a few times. CDR3 residues: CASSQVTRDKGEQFF. CDR3 in DNA: TGCGCCAGCAGCCAAGTAACGAGGGACAAGGGGGAGCAGTTCTTC. This sequence joins TRBV4-1 and TRBJ2-1; possible D gene TRBD1, 6 bases. Germline lookup yields CDR1 MGHRA and CDR2 YSYEKL. V lost 1 base to trimming and J lost 10 bases, with 17 bases between them. This CDR3 spans 15 amino acids.

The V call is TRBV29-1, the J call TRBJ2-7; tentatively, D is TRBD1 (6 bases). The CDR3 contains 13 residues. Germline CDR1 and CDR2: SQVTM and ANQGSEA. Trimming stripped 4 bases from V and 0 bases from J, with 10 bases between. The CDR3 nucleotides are TGCAGCGTTGTTCGGACAGCCTCCTACGAGCAGTACTTC. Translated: CSVVRTASYEQYF.

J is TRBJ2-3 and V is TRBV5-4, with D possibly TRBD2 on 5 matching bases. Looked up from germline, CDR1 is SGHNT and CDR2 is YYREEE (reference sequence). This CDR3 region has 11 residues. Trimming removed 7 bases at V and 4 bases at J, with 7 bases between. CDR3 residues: CASGSSDTQYF. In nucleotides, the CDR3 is TGTGCCAGCGGGAGTTCAGATACGCAGTATTTT.

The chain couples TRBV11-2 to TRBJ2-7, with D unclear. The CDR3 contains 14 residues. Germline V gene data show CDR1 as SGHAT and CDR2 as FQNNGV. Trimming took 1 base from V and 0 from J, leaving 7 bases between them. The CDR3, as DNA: TGTGCCAGCAGCTTAGCCGGGTTCTCCTACGAGCAGTACTTC. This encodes CASSLAGFSYEQYF.

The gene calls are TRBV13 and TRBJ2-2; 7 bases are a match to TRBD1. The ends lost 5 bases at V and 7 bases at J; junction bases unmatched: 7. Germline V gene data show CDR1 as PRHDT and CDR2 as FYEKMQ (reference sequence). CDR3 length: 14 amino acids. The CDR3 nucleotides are TGTGCCAGCAGCAAAGGGACAGTGGGCGGGGAGCTGTTTTTT. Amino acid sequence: CASSKGTVGGELFF.

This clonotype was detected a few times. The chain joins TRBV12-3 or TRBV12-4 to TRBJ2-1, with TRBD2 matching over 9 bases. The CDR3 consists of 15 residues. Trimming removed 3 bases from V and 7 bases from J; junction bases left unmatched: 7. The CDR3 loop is CASSFGGGAGNEQFF. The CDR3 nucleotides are TGTGCCAGCAGTTTTGGCGGGGGGGCCGGGAATGAGCAGTTCTTC.

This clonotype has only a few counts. CDR3 region: CSARDLLGLGREVYGYTF. The CDR3 DNA sequence: TGCAGTGCTAGAGATCTTCTAGGGCTGGGGCGGGAAGTCTATGGCTACACCTTC. The rearrangement uses TRBV20-1 and TRBJ1-2; a possible D gene is TRBD1 (5 bases). This CDR3 is built from 18 residues. Between the trimmed V and J ends, which lost 0 bases and 4 bases, there was a span of 24 bases. CDR1 and CDR2 from the germline V gene are DFQATT and SNEGSKA (reference sequence).

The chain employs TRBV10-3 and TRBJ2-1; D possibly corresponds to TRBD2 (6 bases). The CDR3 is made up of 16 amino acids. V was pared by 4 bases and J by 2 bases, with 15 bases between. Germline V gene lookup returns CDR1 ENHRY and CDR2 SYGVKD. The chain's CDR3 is CAISGKHGGTYNEQFF. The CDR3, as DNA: TGTGCCATCAGTGGAAAACATGGGGGGACCTACAATGAGCAGTTCTTC.

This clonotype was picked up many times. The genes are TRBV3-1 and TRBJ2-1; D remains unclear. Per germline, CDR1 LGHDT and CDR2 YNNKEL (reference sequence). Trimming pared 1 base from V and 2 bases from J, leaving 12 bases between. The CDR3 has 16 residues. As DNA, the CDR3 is TGTGCCAGCAGCCAAGGTCCAGACCCTACCTACAATGAGCAGTTCTTC. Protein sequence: CASSQGPDPTYNEQFF.

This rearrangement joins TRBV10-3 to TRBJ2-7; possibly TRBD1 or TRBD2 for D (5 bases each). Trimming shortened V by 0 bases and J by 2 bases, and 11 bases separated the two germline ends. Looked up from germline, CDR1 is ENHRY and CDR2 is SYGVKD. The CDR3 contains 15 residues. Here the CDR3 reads CAISESNGGTYEQYF. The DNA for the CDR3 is TGTGCCATCAGTGAGTCGAATGGGGGTACCTACGAGCAGTACTTC.

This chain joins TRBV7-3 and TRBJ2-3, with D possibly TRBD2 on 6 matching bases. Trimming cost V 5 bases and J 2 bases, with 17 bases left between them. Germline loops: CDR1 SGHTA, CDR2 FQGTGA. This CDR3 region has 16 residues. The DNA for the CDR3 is TGTGCCAGCAGCCCAACGGGCGGGGTGTCCACAGATACGCAGTATTTT. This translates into CASSPTGGVSTDTQYF.

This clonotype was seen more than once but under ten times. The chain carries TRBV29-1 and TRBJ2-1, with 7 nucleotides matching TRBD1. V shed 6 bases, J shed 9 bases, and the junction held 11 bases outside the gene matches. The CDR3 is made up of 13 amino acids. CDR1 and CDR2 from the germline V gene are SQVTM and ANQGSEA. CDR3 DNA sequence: TGCAGCGTCGCCGACAGGGATGATGGTGAGCAGTTCTTC. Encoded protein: CSVADRDDGEQFF.

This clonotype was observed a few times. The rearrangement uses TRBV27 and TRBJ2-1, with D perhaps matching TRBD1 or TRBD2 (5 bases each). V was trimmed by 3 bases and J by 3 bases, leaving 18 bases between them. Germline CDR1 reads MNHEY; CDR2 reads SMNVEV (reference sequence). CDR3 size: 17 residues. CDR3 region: CASSFVGASTFYNEQFF. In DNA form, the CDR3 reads TGTGCCAGCAGTTTCGTCGGGGCCTCAACATTCTACAATGAGCAGTTCTTC.

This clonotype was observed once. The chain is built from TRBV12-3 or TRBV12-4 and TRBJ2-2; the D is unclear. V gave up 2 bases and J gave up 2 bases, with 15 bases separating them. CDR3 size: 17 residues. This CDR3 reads CASSLSGRPLNTGELFF. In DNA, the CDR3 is TGTGCCAGCAGTTTAAGTGGCAGGCCTCTTAACACCGGGGAGCTGTTTTTT.

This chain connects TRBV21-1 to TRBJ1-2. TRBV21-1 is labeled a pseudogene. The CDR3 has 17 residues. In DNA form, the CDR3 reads TGTGCCAGCAGCAAAGCTAGTCCCAGGGCCGGGAACTATGGCTACACCTTC. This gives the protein CASSKASPRAGNYGYTF.

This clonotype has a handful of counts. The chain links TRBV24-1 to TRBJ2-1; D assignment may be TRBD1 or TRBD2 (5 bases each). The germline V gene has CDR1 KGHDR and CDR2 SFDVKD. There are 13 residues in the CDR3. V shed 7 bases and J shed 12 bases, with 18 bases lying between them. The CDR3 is CATSGTPKYLQFF. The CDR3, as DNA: TGTGCCACCAGCGGGACGCCTAAATATTTGCAGTTCTTC.

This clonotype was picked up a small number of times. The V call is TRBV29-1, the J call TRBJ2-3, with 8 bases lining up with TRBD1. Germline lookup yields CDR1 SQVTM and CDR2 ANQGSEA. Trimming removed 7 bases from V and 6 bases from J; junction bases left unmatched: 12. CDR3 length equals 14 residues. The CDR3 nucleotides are TGCAGCGCCGCCGGGACAGGAGGATCCGATACGCAGTATTTT. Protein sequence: CSAAGTGGSDTQYF.

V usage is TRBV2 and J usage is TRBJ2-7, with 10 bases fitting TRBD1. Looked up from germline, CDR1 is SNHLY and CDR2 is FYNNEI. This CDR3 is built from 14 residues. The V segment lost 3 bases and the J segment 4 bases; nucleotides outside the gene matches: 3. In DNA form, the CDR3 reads TGTGCCAGCAGTGACGCGGACAGGGGGTACGAGCAGTACTTC. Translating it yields CASSDADRGYEQYF.

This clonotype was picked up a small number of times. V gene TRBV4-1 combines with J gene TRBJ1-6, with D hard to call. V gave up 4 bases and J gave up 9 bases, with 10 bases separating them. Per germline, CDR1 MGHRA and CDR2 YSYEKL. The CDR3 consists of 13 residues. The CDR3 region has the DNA TGCGCCAGCAGCCTGGGAAAGGGTTCACCCCTCCACTTT. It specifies CASSLGKGSPLHF.

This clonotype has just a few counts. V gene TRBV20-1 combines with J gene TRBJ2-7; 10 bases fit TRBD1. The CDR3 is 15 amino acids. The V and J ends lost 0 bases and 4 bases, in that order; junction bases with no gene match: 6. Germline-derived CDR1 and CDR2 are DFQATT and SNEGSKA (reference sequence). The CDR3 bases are TGCAGTGCTAGAGATCTGACAGGGGGCTTGTACGAGCAGTACTTC. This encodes CSARDLTGGLYEQYF.

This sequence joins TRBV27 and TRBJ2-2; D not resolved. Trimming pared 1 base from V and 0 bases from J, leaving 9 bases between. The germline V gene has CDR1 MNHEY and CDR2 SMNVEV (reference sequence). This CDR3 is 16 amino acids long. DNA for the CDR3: TGTGCCAGCAGTTTATTTAGGAGCACGAACACCGGGGAGCTGTTTTTT. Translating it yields CASSLFRSTNTGELFF.

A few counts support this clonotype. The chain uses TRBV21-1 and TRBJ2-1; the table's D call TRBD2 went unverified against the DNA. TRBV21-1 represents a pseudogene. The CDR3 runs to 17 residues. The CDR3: CASSKELAGRSYNEQFF. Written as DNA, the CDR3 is TGTGCCAGCAGCAAAGAACTAGCGGGCCGGTCCTACAATGAGCAGTTCTTC.

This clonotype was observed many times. The CDR3 protein is CASSLPTTDLATDTQYF. CDR3 DNA: TGTGCCAGCAGTCTCCCCACGACGGATTTGGCGACAGATACGCAGTATTTT. The chain is built from TRBV2 and TRBJ2-3; D ambiguous. Trimming stripped 5 bases from V and 3 bases from J, with 21 bases between. Per germline, CDR1 SNHLY and CDR2 FYNNEI. The CDR3 contains 17 residues. The complete variable domain, with remaining parts taken from reference TRBV2 and TRBJ2-3, reads EPEVTQTPSHQVTQMGQEVILRCVPISNHLYFYWYRQILGQKVEFLVSFYNNEISEKSEIFDDQFSVERPDGSNFTLKIRSTKLEDSAMYFCASSLPTTDLATDTQYFGPGTRLTVL.